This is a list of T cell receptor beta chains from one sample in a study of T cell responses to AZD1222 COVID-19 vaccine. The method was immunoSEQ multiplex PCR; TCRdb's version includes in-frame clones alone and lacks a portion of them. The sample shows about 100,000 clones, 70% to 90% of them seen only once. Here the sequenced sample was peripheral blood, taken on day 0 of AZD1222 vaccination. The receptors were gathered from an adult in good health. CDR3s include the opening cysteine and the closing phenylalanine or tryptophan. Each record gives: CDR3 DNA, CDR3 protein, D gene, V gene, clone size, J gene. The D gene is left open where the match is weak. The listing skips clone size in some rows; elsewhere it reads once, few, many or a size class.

CDR3 DNA: TGTACCGTAACCGGGGGCTATGGCTACACCTTC
CDR3 protein: CTVTGGYGYTF
D gene: NA
V gene: TRBV28
clone size: NA
J gene: TRBJ1-2

CDR3 DNA: TGTGCCACCAGTGACCGGAGGACTGCCGAGCAGTTCTTC
CDR3 protein: CATSDRRTAEQFF
D gene: NA
V gene: TRBV24-1
clone size: NA
J gene: TRBJ2-1

CDR3 DNA: TGTGCCAGCAGCCTAGCGGGGGATAGCACAGATACGCAGTATTTT
CDR3 protein: CASSLAGDSTDTQYF
D gene: TRBD2
V gene: TRBV7-9
clone size: medium-sized
J gene: TRBJ2-3

CDR3 DNA: TGTGCCAGCGCCCCTGAGGGGGCTGGAAACACCATATATTTT
CDR3 protein: CASAPEGAGNTIYF
D gene: NA
V gene: TRBV7-2
clone size: NA
J gene: TRBJ1-3

CDR3 DNA: TGTGCCAGCAGCGTAGTCGGGAGGGAGGCAGATACGCAGTATTTT
CDR3 protein: CASSVVGREADTQYF
D gene: TRBD2
V gene: TRBV9
clone size: NA
J gene: TRBJ2-3

CDR3 DNA: TGTGCCAGCAGTTCACCGGGACAGGGGAACTATGGCTACACCTTC
CDR3 protein: CASSSPGQGNYGYTF
D gene: TRBD1
V gene: TRBV28
clone size: NA
J gene: TRBJ1-2

CDR3 DNA: TGTGCCAGCAGTTTCGGGATGAACACTGAAGCTTTCTTT
CDR3 protein: CASSFGMNTEAFF
D gene: NA
V gene: TRBV28
clone size: NA
J gene: TRBJ1-1

CDR3 DNA: TGCGCCAGCAGCTTGGATGGCGGGCTAAGCAATCAGCCCCAGCATTTT
CDR3 protein: CASSLDGGLSNQPQHF
D gene: NA
V gene: TRBV5-1
clone size: NA
J gene: TRBJ1-5

CDR3 DNA: TGCGCCAGCAGCCAAGATTGGCAGGGGAATTTGAAAGATGGCTACACCTTC
CDR3 protein: CASSQDWQGNLKDGYTF
D gene: NA
V gene: TRBV4-1
clone size: NA
J gene: TRBJ1-2

CDR3 DNA: TGTGCCAGCAGTGGGGACAGGGTCGGCTACACCTTC
CDR3 protein: CASSGDRVGYTF
D gene: TRBD1
V gene: TRBV28
clone size: NA
J gene: TRBJ1-2

CDR3 DNA: TGTGCCAGCAGCTTCAAGCGGGAGGGATACACAGATACGCAGTATTTT
CDR3 protein: CASSFKREGYTDTQYF
D gene: TRBD2
V gene: TRBV5-4
clone size: NA
J gene: TRBJ2-3

CDR3 DNA: TGTGCCTGGAGTGTACAGTGGGCAGGGGGCGCCGCAAAGACCCAGTACTTC
CDR3 protein: CAWSVQWAGGAAKTQYF
D gene: TRBD1
V gene: TRBV30
clone size: NA
J gene: TRBJ2-5

CDR3 DNA: TGTGCCATCAGTGAGGTCTTAAATTCACCCCTCCACTTT
CDR3 protein: CAISEVLNSPLHF
D gene: NA
V gene: TRBV10-3
clone size: NA
J gene: TRBJ1-6

CDR3 DNA: TGTGCCTGGAGTGTACAAACTCGGAGGAGGACTGAAGCTTTCTTT
CDR3 protein: CAWSVQTRRRTEAFF
D gene: NA
V gene: TRBV30
clone size: few
J gene: TRBJ1-1

CDR3 DNA: TGTGCCAGTAGTATCCGGGTTAAGAACACCGGGGAGCTGTTTTTT
CDR3 protein: CASSIRVKNTGELFF
D gene: NA
V gene: TRBV19
clone size: NA
J gene: TRBJ2-2

CDR3 DNA: TGTGCCAGTAGTACCCGGACAGGCGCGAACACCGGGGAGCTGTTTTTT
CDR3 protein: CASSTRTGANTGELFF
D gene: TRBD1
V gene: TRBV19
clone size: NA
J gene: TRBJ2-2

CDR3 DNA: TGTGCCAGCAGCTTAGCCGGCTCCTACGAGCAGTACTTC
CDR3 protein: CASSLAGSYEQYF
D gene: NA
V gene: TRBV11-2
clone size: few
J gene: TRBJ2-7

CDR3 DNA: TGTGCCAGCAGCTTAACAGGGCAGGGATCTTTCGAGCAGTACTTC
CDR3 protein: CASSLTGQGSFEQYF
D gene: NA
V gene: TRBV7-2
clone size: NA
J gene: TRBJ2-7

CDR3 DNA: TGTGCCAGCAGCCAAGTAAGAGTTACTGAAGCTTTCTTT
CDR3 protein: CASSQVRVTEAFF
D gene: NA
V gene: TRBV14
clone size: NA
J gene: TRBJ1-1

CDR3 DNA: TGTGCCAGCAGCCAGGATGTGGGGGCCGGGGGTGAAAAACTGTTTTTT
CDR3 protein: CASSQDVGAGGEKLFF
D gene: NA
V gene: TRBV3-1/TRBV3-2
clone size: NA
J gene: TRBJ1-4

CDR3 DNA: TGTGCCAGCAGCCCCGACAGGGTTATAGGAAACACCGGGGAGCTGTTTTTT
CDR3 protein: CASSPDRVIGNTGELFF
D gene: TRBD1
V gene: TRBV3-1/TRBV3-2
clone size: NA
J gene: TRBJ2-2

CDR3 DNA: TGTGCCAGCAGCCGAGGTCCGACTAGTGGGATCACAGATACGCAGTATTTT
CDR3 protein: CASSRGPTSGITDTQYF
D gene: NA
V gene: TRBV14
clone size: NA
J gene: TRBJ2-3

CDR3 DNA: TGCGCCAGCAGCTTGGCCAGGAACACTGAAGCTTTCTTT
CDR3 protein: CASSLARNTEAFF
D gene: NA
V gene: TRBV5-1
clone size: NA
J gene: TRBJ1-1

CDR3 DNA: TGCAGCGTTGAAGTTACAGGGTCGGGCGGCTACACCTTC
CDR3 protein: CSVEVTGSGGYTF
D gene: NA
V gene: TRBV29-1
clone size: NA
J gene: TRBJ1-2

CDR3 DNA: TGTGCCAGCTCACCAGAACGGGGGGCCCAGTACTTC
CDR3 protein: CASSPERGAQYF
D gene: TRBD2
V gene: TRBV18
clone size: once
J gene: TRBJ2-5

CDR3 DNA: TGTGCCAGCAGCTTAGAGGGACAGGGTGGTCAGCCCCAGCATTTT
CDR3 protein: CASSLEGQGGQPQHF
D gene: TRBD1
V gene: TRBV7-2
clone size: once
J gene: TRBJ1-5